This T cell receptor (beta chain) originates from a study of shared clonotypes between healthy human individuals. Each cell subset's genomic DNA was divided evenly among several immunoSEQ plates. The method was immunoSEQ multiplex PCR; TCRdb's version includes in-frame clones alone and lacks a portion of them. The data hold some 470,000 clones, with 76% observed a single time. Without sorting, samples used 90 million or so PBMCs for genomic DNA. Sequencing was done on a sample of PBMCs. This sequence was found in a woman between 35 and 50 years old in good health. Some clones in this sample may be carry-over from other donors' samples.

The CDR3 spells CASSLPGGVDGYTF. The CDR3, as DNA: TGTGCCAGCAGCTTACCCGGAGGGGTGGATGGCTACACCTTC. This chain uses TRBV7-9 with TRBJ1-2; a possible D gene is TRBD1 (5 bases). CDR3 length: 14 residues. Trimming removed 2 bases at V and 6 bases at J, with 13 bases between. The germline V gene encodes CDR1 SEHNR and CDR2 FQNEAQ (reference sequence).